The 31 T cell receptor beta chains below come from one sample, sequenced in a study of control samples from healthy donors and cancer patients. Assay: immunoSEQ multiplex PCR; the TCRdb copy retains only in-frame clones and omits some. The table has more than 100,000 clones, more than 85% seen once. Sequenced input: blood. The receptors were gathered from a man aged 18-30 years in good health.

The chain recombines TRBV7-9 with TRBJ1-2, with D possibly TRBD1 on 5 matching bases. The V end lost 2 bases, the J end lost 3 bases, and 19 bases lay between the germline ends. CDR1 and CDR2 from the germline V gene are SEHNR and FQNEAQ (reference sequence). The CDR3 runs to 17 residues. The CDR3 sequence is CASSLSSLGVEDYGYTF. CDR3 bases: TGTGCCAGCAGCTTATCCTCTCTGGGGGTTGAGGACTATGGCTACACCTTC.

V and J are TRBV19 and TRBJ1-1; 9 bases align to TRBD1. Trimming removed 6 bases from V and 3 bases from J; junction bases left unmatched: 14. From germline, CDR1 is LNHDA and CDR2 SQIVND (reference sequence). The CDR3 runs to 17 residues. The CDR3 nucleotides read TGTGCCAGTAGAAACAGGGGGCGCGGTCGTGAGGACACTGAAGCTTTCTTT. Amino acids: CASRNRGRGREDTEAFF.

CDR3 sequence (DNA): TGTGCCAGCAGTGAAGCAAGGAACCGGGACAGGGGGCTAGATGAGCAGTTCTTC. Translating gives CASSEARNRDRGLDEQFF. V is TRBV6-1 and J is TRBJ2-1; 12 nucleotides line up with TRBD1. The CDR3 loop spans 18 amino acids. The germline CDR1 and CDR2 sequences are MNHNS and SASEGT. V gave up 0 bases and J gave up 8 bases; unmatched junction bases: 11.

The J gene is TRBJ2-5, the V gene TRBV9; TRBD2 matches 12 bases. CDR3 size: 16 residues. Germline assignment: CDR1 SGDLS and CDR2 YYNGEE. V lost 4 bases, J lost 9 bases, and 13 bases stayed unmatched. Written as DNA, the CDR3 is TGTGCCAGCAGCCCCCAAACTAGCGGGGGGCTCTATTCCCAGTACTTC. This gives the protein CASSPQTSGGLYSQYF.

The CDR3: CAWSVGRTHNEKLFF. The CDR3 DNA follows: TGTGCCTGGAGTGTTGGCCGCACCCATAATGAAAAACTGTTTTTT. This chain joins TRBV30 and TRBJ1-4; no reliable D call. The CDR3 length is 15 residues. Germline V gene lookup returns CDR1 GTSNPN and CDR2 SVGIG (reference sequence). V lost 0 bases to trimming and J lost 4 bases, with 12 bases between them. Using reference TRBV30 and TRBJ1-4 for the parts outside the CDR3, the full variable domain is SQTIHQWPATLVQPVGSPLSLECTVEGTSNPNLYWYRQAAGRGLQLLFYSVGIGQISSEVPQNLSASRPQDRQFILSSKKLLLSDSGFYLCAWSVGRTHNEKLFFGSGTQLSVL.

The chain joins TRBV11-1 to TRBJ2-3, with 11 bases identical to TRBD1. Germline V gene sequence: CDR1 SGHAT, CDR2 FQDESV (reference sequence). This CDR3 is built from 15 residues. Trimming removed 5 bases from V and 2 bases from J; junction bases left unmatched: 3. The CDR3 spells CASSRDRGTTDTQYF. The CDR3 DNA sequence: TGTGCCAGCAGCCGGGACAGGGGGACCACAGATACGCAGTATTTT. Based on the CDR3 plus reference TRBV11-1 and TRBJ2-3, the full variable domain is EAEVAQSPRYKITEKSQAVAFWCDPISGHATLYWYRQILGQGPELLVQFQDESVVDDSQLPKDRFSAERLKGVDSTLKIQPAELGDSAMYLCASSRDRGTTDTQYFGPGTRLTVL.

The chain joins TRBV14 to TRBJ1-6; D may be TRBD1 (5 bases). The CDR3 totals 14 residues. Trimming removed 3 bases from V and 6 bases from J, with 9 bases in between. Germline CDR1 reads SGHDN; CDR2 reads FVKESK. The DNA of the CDR3 is TGTGCCAGCAGCCACTCGGGACTTAATTCACCCCTCCACTTT. It is translated as CASSHSGLNSPLHF.

The chain combines TRBV10-3 with TRBJ2-7; D gene uncertain. The CDR3 contains 13 residues. V dropped 0 bases and J dropped 6 bases, with 9 bases sitting between them. Per the germline V gene, CDR1 is ENHRY and CDR2 is SYGVKD. CDR3 nucleotide sequence: TGTGCCATCAGTGAGTCCGTAGAGGCCGAGCAGTACTTC. It is translated as CAISESVEAEQYF.

The rearrangement joins TRBV5-1 to TRBJ2-3, with 10 bases matching TRBD2. This CDR3 has 15 amino acids. Germline V gene data show CDR1 as SGHRS and CDR2 as YFSETQ. V lost 4 bases, J lost 2 bases, and 4 bases stayed unmatched. The DNA of the CDR3 is TGCGCCAGCAGCCCTGGACTAGCGGACACAGATACGCAGTATTTT. Translated: CASSPGLADTDTQYF.

The chain carries TRBV27 and TRBJ1-5; the match to TRBD1 covers 7 bases. The trim removed 6 bases at V and 7 bases at J, leaving 9 bases unmatched. The length of the CDR3 is 14 residues. Germline V gene sequence: CDR1 MNHEY, CDR2 SMNVEV (reference sequence). Here the CDR3 reads CASSRNRGGQPQHF. The DNA of the CDR3 is TGTGCCAGCAGCCGGAACAGGGGCGGGCAGCCCCAGCATTTT.

The gene calls are TRBV6-5 and TRBJ1-2, with D hard to call. Germline V gene sequence: CDR1 MNHEY, CDR2 SVGAGI. The CDR3 loop spans 13 amino acids. V was cut by 0 bases and J by 6 bases, with 8 bases left in between. CDR3 region: CASSYSSRDGYTF. DNA of the CDR3: TGTGCCAGCAGTTACTCGAGTAGAGATGGCTACACCTTC.

The chain joins TRBV5-1 to TRBJ1-4, with 9 bases identical to TRBD1. The trim removed 4 bases at V and 8 bases at J, leaving 9 bases unmatched. Germline values: CDR1 SGHRS, CDR2 YFSETQ. This CDR3 region has 15 residues. The CDR3, as DNA: TGCGCCAGCAGCCCGGACAGGGGCGTGGGCGAAAAACTGTTTTTT. This encodes CASSPDRGVGEKLFF. Drawing the rest from reference TRBV5-1 and TRBJ1-4, the complete variable domain is KAGVTQTPRYLIKTRGQQVTLSCSPISGHRSVSWYQQTPGQGLQFLFEYFSETQRNKGNFPGRFSGRQFSNSRSEMNVSTLELGDSALYLCASSPDRGVGEKLFFGSGTQLSVL.

The V call is TRBV29-1, the J call TRBJ2-7, with a possible D match to TRBD1 (5 bases). Germline assignment: CDR1 SQVTM and CDR2 ANQGSEA. This CDR3 contains 12 residues. V lost 7 bases and J 6 bases, leaving 16 bases between the germline ends. CDR3 in amino acids: CSAGQGESEQYF. The CDR3 DNA reads TGCAGCGCCGGACAAGGAGAAAGCGAGCAGTACTTC.

The chain carries TRBV6-4 and TRBJ1-1, with D tentatively TRBD1 (5 bases). V lost 6 bases, J lost 5 bases, and 19 bases lay in between. The CDR3 extends over 15 amino acids. The germline V gene encodes CDR1 MRHNA and CDR2 SNTAGT. The chain's CDR3 is CASSTPGPRATEAFF. CDR3 coding DNA: TGTGCCAGCAGCACCCCGGGACCCAGGGCGACTGAAGCTTTCTTT.

V gene TRBV11-2 combines with J gene TRBJ1-2, with D perhaps matching TRBD1 (6 bases). The CDR3 has 15 amino acids. The germline gives CDR1 SGHAT, CDR2 FQNNGV. The V and J ends lost 5 bases and 6 bases respectively, with 19 bases between them. The DNA for the CDR3 is TGTGCCAGCAGCCCTTTGTTCCGGGGGCGGAATGGCTACACCTTC. It encodes CASSPLFRGRNGYTF.

The chain combines TRBV12-3 or TRBV12-4 with TRBJ1-5; D remains unclear. The CDR3 is 12 amino acids. The germline V and J ends were trimmed by 4 bases and 5 bases, with 6 bases remaining between them. CDR3 residues: CASSSSDQPQHF. CDR3 sequence (DNA): TGTGCCAGCAGTTCCTCCGATCAGCCCCAGCATTTT.

This chain connects TRBV19 to TRBJ1-1, with 7 bases identical to TRBD1. With 5 bases clipped from V and 4 bases from J, the junction kept 7 bases outside the gene matches. This CDR3 comprises 14 residues. The germline V gene has CDR1 LNHDA and CDR2 SQIVND (reference sequence). The CDR3: CASSPRQGSTEAFF. DNA for the CDR3: TGTGCCAGTAGTCCACGACAGGGAAGCACTGAAGCTTTCTTT. Complete variable domain (other parts from reference TRBV19 and TRBJ1-1): DGGITQSPKYLFRKEGQNVTLSCEQNLNHDAMYWYRQDPGQGLRLIYYSQIVNDFQKGDIAEGYSVSREKKESFPLTVTSAQKNPTAFYLCASSPRQGSTEAFFGQGTRLTVV.

The chain has TRBV6-1 and TRBJ2-3, with 9 bases lining up with TRBD1. CDR3 length: 15 residues. Trimming at V came to 0 bases and at J to 6 bases, leaving 4 bases not matched to a gene. The germline gives CDR1 MNHNS, CDR2 SASEGT. The CDR3, as DNA: TGTGCCAGCAGTGAAGCCCGTGGGACAGGGGATACGCAGTATTTT. This gives the protein CASSEARGTGDTQYF.

This clone was counted a single time. The CDR3 DNA is TGCGCCAGCAGCTTGGGAACAGGGGTCGCAAACATTCAGTACTTC. This codes for CASSLGTGVANIQYF. The chain recombines TRBV5-1 with TRBJ2-4; 7 bases match TRBD1. Germline loops: CDR1 SGHRS, CDR2 YFSETQ. The V gene end was trimmed by 0 bases and the J gene end by 6 bases; junction bases not matched to a gene: 6. The CDR3 sequence is 15 residues long.

The rearrangement links TRBV5-1 to TRBJ1-2; D not certain. Looked up from germline, CDR1 is SGHRS and CDR2 is YFSETQ. This CDR3 comprises 12 residues. Trimming left V 0 bases short and J 4 bases short, with 4 bases between. The CDR3 region is CASSLESYGYTF. The CDR3 DNA is TGCGCCAGCAGCTTGGAAAGCTATGGCTACACCTTC.

This sequence joins TRBV2 and TRBJ1-2; D possibly corresponds to TRBD1 (6 bases). V lost 3 bases, J lost 5 bases, and 10 bases lay in between. The germline V gene encodes CDR1 SNHLY and CDR2 FYNNEI. This CDR3 spans 13 amino acids. In nucleotides, the CDR3 is TGTGCCAGCAGTGAGGGACAAGCTTATGGCTACACCTTC. Translating gives CASSEGQAYGYTF.

The rearrangement joins TRBV27 to TRBJ1-2; TRBD1 aligns across 7 bases. The CDR3 extends over 15 amino acids. The V gene end was trimmed by 4 bases and the J gene end by 0 bases; junction bases not matched to a gene: 5. The germline gives CDR1 MNHEY, CDR2 SMNVEV (reference sequence). In DNA, the CDR3 is TGTGCCAGCAGTTCGTACAGGGGCGCTAACTATGGCTACACCTTC. Translation gives CASSSYRGANYGYTF.

The chain links TRBV4-1 to TRBJ1-1, with D possibly being TRBD1 (5 bases). Trimming stripped 7 bases from V and 8 bases from J, with 11 bases between. The CDR3 contains 11 residues. Germline V gene data show CDR1 as MGHRA and CDR2 as YSYEKL. In DNA, the CDR3 is TGCGCCAGCACCCTTTGGGGGGAAGCTTTCTTT. Its protein is CASTLWGEAFF.

The chain is built from TRBV9 and TRBJ1-3; possibly TRBD1 for D (6 bases). In germline, CDR1 is SGDLS, CDR2 YYNGEE. This CDR3 spans 19 amino acids. The V end lost 4 bases, the J end lost 1 base, and 24 bases lay between the germline ends. Written as DNA, the CDR3 is TGTGCCAGCAGCTGGGTGGACAGTCCTTCCCATCTTTCTGGAAACACCATATATTTT. Its translation is CASSWVDSPSHLSGNTIYF.

The rearrangement joins TRBV4-2 to TRBJ2-7, with a possible D match to TRBD1 (6 bases). Germline V gene sequence: CDR1 LGHNA, CDR2 YNFKEQ. V was clipped by 0 bases and J by 3 bases, with 18 bases between them. The CDR3 totals 17 residues. Written as DNA, the CDR3 is TGTGCCAGCAGCCAAGATATCGGGACACTCATTCGCTACGAGCAGTACTTC. Protein product: CASSQDIGTLIRYEQYF.

The V call is TRBV11-3, the J call TRBJ2-1; D tentatively fits TRBD1 or TRBD2 (5 bases each). V was clipped by 5 bases and J by 0 bases, with 11 bases between them. CDR3 length: 15 residues. The V gene's germline CDR1 is SGHNT and CDR2 YENEEA. CDR3 coding DNA: TGTGCCAGCAGCCGGGGAGACAGCTCCTACAATGAGCAGTTCTTC. Translated: CASSRGDSSYNEQFF.

This clone was seen a single time. V and J are TRBV6-5 and TRBJ1-2, with D possibly TRBD1 on 6 matching bases. Trimming cost V 6 bases and J 8 bases, with 16 bases left between them. This CDR3 contains 13 residues. The germline CDR1 and CDR2 sequences are MNHEY and SVGAGI. CDR3 amino acids: CASRGTDRHGYTF. The DNA of the CDR3 is TGTGCCAGCAGGGGTACGGACAGACACGGCTACACCTTC.

The CDR3 loop is CASSLGGRQPQHF. The CDR3 bases are TGTGCCAGCAGTTTGGGAGGGCGTCAGCCCCAGCATTTT. The rearrangement uses TRBV27 and TRBJ1-5; D uncertain. CDR1 and CDR2 from the germline V gene are MNHEY and SMNVEV (reference sequence). The CDR3 is 13 residues long. Trimming removed 3 bases from V and 6 bases from J, with 9 bases in between.

This clone was picked up one time. V and J are TRBV12-3 or TRBV12-4 and TRBJ1-1, with D unresolved. The CDR3 loop spans 12 amino acids. The V end was cut by 5 bases, the J end by 10 bases, with 14 bases between. This CDR3 is CASSLGPGRAFF. In DNA, the CDR3 is TGTGCCAGCAGTCTCGGGCCGGGGAGAGCTTTCTTT.

The sample holds one count of this clone. J is TRBJ1-5 and V is TRBV2, with 10 positions matching TRBD1. V was clipped by 3 bases and J by 1 base; unmatched bases: 6. CDR1 and CDR2 (germline): SNHLY, FYNNEI. This CDR3 has 17 amino acids. In nucleotides, the CDR3 is TGTGCCAGCAGTGAGATGAGACAGGGGGCAAGCAATCAGCCCCAGCATTTT. As protein: CASSEMRQGASNQPQHF.

The rearrangement uses TRBV7-9 and TRBJ1-4; D unresolved. V was trimmed by 1 base and J by 3 bases, leaving 9 bases between them. This CDR3 region has 15 residues. CDR1 and CDR2 (germline): SEHNR, FQNEAQ (reference sequence). The CDR3 reads CASSLVSESNEKLFF. In nucleotides, the CDR3 is TGTGCCAGCAGCTTAGTTTCTGAGTCTAATGAAAAACTGTTTTTT.